This TCR beta chain was identified in a study of memory CD4+ T cells and cytomegalovirus serostatus. Broader study findings: Median bootstrapped AUC for CMV status was just under 0.97 originally, just under 0.93 US-trained. The CMV-associated TCR signature appears largely within the CD4+ memory repertoire. 67 of 164 known CMV-associated TCRbeta sequences appeared in CD4+ memory.

Single viable CD3+CD4+CD8-CD45RO+ cells were sorted as the memory CD4+ T cells. Serostatus was set by detecting CMV pp150, pp28, p38, p52 IgG. The protocol was immunoSEQ multiplex PCR, while the TCRdb copy is restricted to in-frame clones and leaves out a portion. The data contain around 45,000 clones, approximately 82% of them seen just once; the ten biggest clones take up roughly 2%. CDR1 is SEHNR and CDR2 is FQNEAQ in the germline V gene (reference sequence). V was clipped by 5 bases and J by 4 bases, with 12 bases between them. The CDR3 totals 13 residues. In regard to this clone: Its antigen remains unknown.

V is TRBV7-9 and J is TRBJ2-7, with D possibly TRBD1 on 5 matching bases. Material for sequencing was memory CD4+ T cells from blood. This receptor was obtained from an adult in good health and CMV-seronegative. The CDR3: CASSVWGRYEQYF. CDR3 sequence (DNA): TGTGCCAGCAGCGTATGGGGCCGATACGAGCAGTACTTC.